These 22 T cell receptor beta chains were sequenced from one sample in a study of T cell changes during pregnancy in multiple sclerosis. Sequencing was performed with immunoSEQ multiplex PCR; in TCRdb, only in-frame clones are kept and a portion is missing. Of about 23,000 clones in the sample, approximately 86% were seen once. Sequencing was performed on CD4+ T cells from peripheral blood mononuclear cells, taken in the first trimester of pregnancy. All receptors derive from a female donor in good health, enrolled as a control in a pregnancy study.

The V gene is TRBV10-3, the J gene TRBJ2-7; a weak D match, TRBD2 (5 bases). Germline CDR1 reads ENHRY; CDR2 reads SYGVKD. The V and J ends lost 6 bases and 6 bases respectively, with 21 bases between them. This CDR3 region has 15 residues. CDR3 in amino acids: CAISVRVLETAEQYF. The CDR3 DNA is TGTGCCATCAGCGTGAGGGTTCTTGAAACTGCCGAGCAGTACTTC.

V and J are TRBV30 and TRBJ2-1; 7 nucleotides agree with TRBD1. Trimming at V came to 6 bases and at J to 10 bases, leaving 18 bases not matched to a gene. The length of the CDR3 is 15 residues. Germline V gene lookup returns CDR1 GTSNPN and CDR2 SVGIG (reference sequence). The CDR3 here is CACLQGTTLWKEQFF. The CDR3 region has the DNA TGTGCCTGCTTACAGGGGACCACCCTTTGGAAGGAGCAGTTCTTC.

This CDR3 reads CASSPGLAGVLSYEQYF. The CDR3 DNA reads as TGTGCCAGCTCACCGGGACTAGCGGGGGTCCTCTCCTACGAGCAGTACTTC. The V call is TRBV18, the J call TRBJ2-7; 14 bases align to TRBD2. CDR1 and CDR2 from the germline V gene are KGHSH and LQKENI. The length of the CDR3 is 17 residues. With 3 bases clipped from V and 0 bases from J, the junction kept 4 bases outside the gene matches.

To note about this clone: The same CDR3 is also encoded by other DNA sequences in this sample. The chain recombines TRBV18 with TRBJ1-1, with 8 bases fitting TRBD1. The germline gives CDR1 KGHSH, CDR2 LQKENI. CDR3 size: 14 residues. With V trimmed by 3 bases and J by 4 bases, 4 bases remained unmatched. The CDR3 DNA reads TGTGCCAGCTCACCTCCGACAGGGGTCACTGAAGCTTTCTTT. This gives the protein CASSPPTGVTEAFF.

This clone was seen a single time. The chain recombines TRBV9 with TRBJ1-1; D is undetermined. The CDR3 loop spans 15 amino acids. The germline V gene has CDR1 SGDLS and CDR2 YYNGEE. V was shortened by 0 bases and J by 1 base, with 10 bases between the two germline ends. CDR3 DNA sequence: TGTGCCAGCAGCGTAGGTAGGGCGGGGAACACTGAAGCTTTCTTT. Its translation is CASSVGRAGNTEAFF.

This chain links TRBV19 with TRBJ2-1; 8 positions match TRBD2. The CDR3 covers 15 residues. Germline-derived CDR1 and CDR2 are LNHDA and SQIVND (reference sequence). Trimming took 7 bases from V and 4 from J; bases not matched to a gene: 9. This CDR3 reads CASTISAGAYNEQFF. For the CDR3, the DNA is TGTGCCAGTACCATTTCAGCGGGGGCTTACAATGAGCAGTTCTTC. Full variable domain (outside the CDR3, taken from reference TRBV19 and TRBJ2-1): DGGITQSPKYLFRKEGQNVTLSCEQNLNHDAMYWYRQDPGQGLRLIYYSQIVNDFQKGDIAEGYSVSREKKESFPLTVTSAQKNPTAFYLCASTISAGAYNEQFFGPGTRLTVL.

This clone was counted between two and nine times. V and J are TRBV7-2 and TRBJ1-5; D perhaps matches TRBD1 (6 bases). Germline lookup yields CDR1 SGHTA and CDR2 FQGNSA. The CDR3 sequence is 15 residues long. V lost 6 bases and J 0 bases, leaving 12 bases between the germline ends. The CDR3 loop is CASSQQGLSNQPQHF. The CDR3 region has the DNA TGTGCCAGCAGTCAGCAGGGGCTTAGCAATCAGCCCCAGCATTTT.

The CDR3 DNA reads as TGTGCCAGCAGCCCCTTCGGGGGAGGGAACACTGAAGCTTTCTTT. Translation gives CASSPFGGGNTEAFF. The chain couples TRBV14 to TRBJ1-1, with D perhaps TRBD1 (5 bases). CDR1 is SGHDN, CDR2 FVKESK, per germline. Trimming removed 4 bases at V and 1 base at J, with 13 bases between. The CDR3 loop spans 15 amino acids.

J is TRBJ1-6 and V is TRBV5-1; D possibly corresponds to TRBD1 (5 bases). Germline CDR1 SGHRS, CDR2 YFSETQ. This CDR3 has 16 residues. V lost 9 bases to trimming and J lost 7 bases, with 23 bases between them. The DNA for the CDR3 is TGCGCCAACAGTAACCCGGGACTGAGGGACAATTCACCCCTCCACTTT. It yields the protein CANSNPGLRDNSPLHF.

This rearrangement joins TRBV11-2 to TRBJ1-1, with 8 bases aligning to TRBD1. Germline CDR1 is SGHAT and CDR2 is FQNNGV. Trimming cost V 3 bases and J 1 base; bases outside gene matches: 4. The CDR3 totals 15 residues. This CDR3 reads CASSFQTGGNTEAFF. The DNA for the CDR3 is TGTGCCAGCAGCTTCCAAACAGGGGGGAACACTGAAGCTTTCTTT.

The CDR3 region is CATSRTPGQSQETQYF. CDR3 bases: TGTGCCACCAGCAGAACCCCGGGACAAAGCCAAGAGACCCAGTACTTC. The genes are TRBV15 and TRBJ2-5; maybe TRBD1 (6 bases). Trimming shortened V by 2 bases and J by 1 base, and 14 bases separated the two germline ends. CDR3 length: 16 residues. The germline gives CDR1 LNHNV, CDR2 YYDKDF (reference sequence). Supplemented by reference TRBV15 and TRBJ2-5, the full variable domain reads DAMVIQNPRYQVTQFGKPVTLSCSQTLNHNVMYWYQQKSSQAPKLLFHYYDKDFNNEADTPDNFQSRRPNTSFCFLDIRSPGLGDTAMYLCATSRTPGQSQETQYFGPGTRLLVL.

V gene TRBV28 combines with J gene TRBJ1-5; TRBD1 is a possible D gene (5 bases). Trimming stripped 3 bases from V and 10 bases from J, with 16 bases between. CDR1 MDHEN and CDR2 SYDVKM come from the germline V gene. The CDR3 extends over 14 amino acids. The CDR3 nucleotides are TGTGCCAGCAGTTTGGGGCAGGGTGGTTATCCCCAGCATTTT. Its protein is CASSLGQGGYPQHF.

The J gene is TRBJ2-1, the V gene TRBV2; the match to TRBD2 covers 8 bases. Germline V lookup: CDR1 SNHLY, CDR2 FYNNEI. Losses at the gene ends were 7 bases for V and 7 bases for J; bases not matched to a gene: 18. CDR3 length equals 17 residues. In nucleotides, the CDR3 is TGTGCCAGCAATTACGGGGCTTTAGCGGGAATTCGGAATGAGCAGTTCTTC. This sequence encodes CASNYGALAGIRNEQFF.

The J gene is TRBJ1-2, the V gene TRBV5-1; D is possibly TRBD1 (6 bases). V lost 2 bases and J 3 bases, leaving 8 bases between the germline ends. Germline CDR1 and CDR2: SGHRS and YFSETQ. The CDR3 is 13 residues long. CDR3: CASSFDRHYGYTF. The CDR3 DNA sequence: TGCGCCAGCAGCTTCGACAGGCACTATGGCTACACCTTC.

The V gene is TRBV11-2, the J gene TRBJ1-3; no clear D gene. Looked up from germline, CDR1 is SGHAT and CDR2 is FQNNGV. The CDR3 is 18 amino acids. With 1 base removed from V and 0 bases from J, the gap between germline ends came to 16 bases. DNA of the CDR3: TGTGCCAGCAGCTTAGGCCTACCTTCTACCTCCTCTGGAAACACCATATATTTT. Encoded protein: CASSLGLPSTSSGNTIYF.

The gene calls are TRBV7-2 and TRBJ2-1; 7 bases map to TRBD2. Trimming removed 3 bases from V and 3 bases from J; junction bases left unmatched: 2. Germline V gene lookup returns CDR1 SGHTA and CDR2 FQGNSA. The CDR3 is 14 residues long. CDR3 sequence (DNA): TGTGCCAGCAGCTTGGGGGGGGGCTACAATGAGCAGTTCTTC. It yields the protein CASSLGGGYNEQFF.

This clone was recorded once. The chain links TRBV25-1 to TRBJ1-1; 8 positions match TRBD1. The CDR3 length is 14 residues. The germline V gene has CDR1 MGHDK and CDR2 SYGVNS. J was trimmed by 4 bases and V by 6 bases; bases with no gene match: 7. CDR3 sequence (DNA): TGTGCCAGCAGGGAAACAGGGGGGATCACTGAAGCTTTCTTT. Amino acid sequence: CASRETGGITEAFF. Together with reference TRBV25-1 and TRBJ1-1, the CDR3 gives the full variable domain: EADIYQTPRYLVIGTGKKITLECSQTMGHDKMYWYQQDPGMELHLIHYSYGVNSTEKGDLSSESTVSRIRTEHFPLTLESARPSHTSQYLCASRETGGITEAFFGQGTRLTVV.

This rearrangement joins TRBV28 to TRBJ1-2, with TRBD1 identical over 7 bases. CDR1 is MDHEN and CDR2 is SYDVKM in the germline V gene. The CDR3 sequence is 15 residues long. Trimming removed 6 bases from V and 4 bases from J; junction bases left unmatched: 11. The CDR3 DNA follows: TGTGCCAGCAGACTCCAGGGACAGAGAACCTATGGCTACACCTTC. Amino acid sequence: CASRLQGQRTYGYTF.

The CDR3 sequence is CASSLAPSGGPFRDEQFF. CDR3 DNA: TGTGCCAGCAGCTTGGCCCCTAGCGGGGGCCCATTTAGGGATGAGCAGTTCTTC. The J gene is TRBJ2-1, the V gene TRBV5-6, with TRBD2 identical over 10 bases. Germline V gene sequence: CDR1 SGHDT, CDR2 YYEEEE. CDR3 length: 18 amino acids. V dropped 0 bases and J dropped 8; count of bases not matched to a gene: 14. Complete variable domain (other parts from reference TRBV5-6 and TRBJ2-1): DAGVTQSPTHLIKTRGQQVTLRCSPKSGHDTVSWYQQALGQGPQFIFQYYEEEERQRGNFPDRFSGHQFPNYSSELNVNALLLGDSALYLCASSLAPSGGPFRDEQFFGPGTRLTVL.

The chain recombines TRBV6-5 with TRBJ1-1; no clear D gene. The CDR3 consists of 15 residues. V lost 0 bases and J 1 base, leaving 9 bases between the germline ends. CDR1 MNHEY and CDR2 SVGAGI come from the germline V gene. The CDR3 sequence is CASSYSPRGNTEAFF. The CDR3, as DNA: TGTGCCAGCAGTTACTCGCCCCGCGGGAACACTGAAGCTTTCTTT.

In DNA form, the CDR3 reads TGTGCCAGCAGCTTGATAGGGGGGAACACCGGGGAGCTGTTTTTT. It encodes CASSLIGGNTGELFF. The chain employs TRBV7-3 and TRBJ2-2; D perhaps matches TRBD1 (6 bases). Per germline, CDR1 SGHTA and CDR2 FQGTGA. Trimming took 3 bases from V and 1 from J, leaving 9 bases between them. The CDR3 contains 15 residues.

V gene TRBV5-6 combines with J gene TRBJ2-5; the match to TRBD1 covers 10 bases. The CDR3 spans 16 residues. From germline, CDR1 is SGHDT and CDR2 YYEEEE. V lost 2 bases and J lost 4; bases outside the gene matches: 8. The CDR3 coding sequence is TGTGCCAGCAGCTTAATGGGACAGGGGAAGGGAGAGACCCAGTACTTC. This translates into CASSLMGQGKGETQYF.